This note documents a single TCR beta chain sequence. What this receptor recognizes is not known. Base qualities are missing; no much larger clone stands one base away. This sample stems from a study of persistence of HIV-infected CD4 T cells (dated by TCRdb to 2018 to 2020). Background on the whole study: The study isolated CMV- and HIV-1 Gag-responding CD4+ T cells from ART-treated individuals to examine antigen-driven clonal expansion of HIV-1-infected cells. Participants had been on suppressive ART for a median of 8 years. Apart from two participants who underwent leukapheresis at a single time point, peripheral blood samples of up to roughly 180 mL were collected from participants at multiple time points. Proviral sequencing was used to assess clonality among infected cells, whereas TCRbeta sequencing gauged the clonality of all cells within each sorted population. In the cross-participant TCR cluster analysis, about eight participants were included for CMV and more than five participants were included for Gag.

TCRbeta repertoires were sequenced from genomic DNA with the immunoSEQ hsTCRB assay version 4 in survey mode. For TCRbeta sequencing, genomic DNA was diluted to around 10 ng/uL, with up to 1 ug used per sample. Processing in the source paper ran as follows. TCRbeta data were analyzed in ImmunoSeq Analyzer 3.0, with diversity computed on productive nucleotide rearrangements. Using the Immunarch R package, lower-bound TCR diversity was estimated with the improved Chao index and clonality was estimated with the Gini coefficient. Different nucleotide rearrangements encoding the same CDR3beta amino acid sequence were treated as distinct clonotypes. Differential abundance analysis found TCRbeta sequences that were significantly enriched in antigen-responding cells compared with anti-CD3/anti-CD28-activated cells. GLIPH2 grouped TCRs by predicted peptide-MHC specificity, both within each participant and across combined participant data sets. The clones in this table, taken by TCRdb from immuneACCESS, are in-frame only. Not every clone is retained; where verified, under half of the shortfall comes from an unresolved V gene, and the cause of the rest is unknown. V, J and clone size derive from that table, while D and trimming were established from the DNA sequence. This sample is represented by approximately 26,000 clones; about 80% of them were singletons. 0.75% to 0.85% of the sample belongs to the ten largest clones.

The full study reports these points: Bulk TCR analyses could not be limited to the rare CMV-responding cells that actually contained HIV-1 proviruses. Few individuals were included in the study, and only a limited range of antigens was tested. Antigen-responding cells were enriched for degenerate expanded CDR3beta sequences, which suggests convergent selection of CD4+ responses to CMV and Gag. TCRbeta richness in CMV- and Gag-responding cells was significantly lower than in anti-CD3/anti-CD28-responding cells; CMV-responding cells had higher oligoclonality than CD3/CD28-stimulated and Gag-responding cells. TCR oligoclonality correlated with proviral oligoclonality within the same sorted populations.

V was cut back by 6 bases and J by 1 base, leaving a gap of 10 bases between them. Including the terminal cysteine and phenylalanine, the CDR3 comprises 13 residues. The retained sequence is limited to the CDR3, 39 bases, with the frame set at the first base. CDR1 and CDR2, per the germline V gene, are MNHEY and SVGAGI. What this sample's treatment or condition label stands for: suppressive antiretroviral therapy. Cells were stimulated with lysates of CMV-infected fibroblasts at 9 to 10 ug/mL. Memory populations depleted of antigen-responding cells were obtained by sorting nonresponding CD40L-negative CD69-negative CD45RO-high memory CD4+ T cells. HIV-1-infected adults in whom suppressive ART had been started during chronic infection were enrolled as participants. Plasma HIV-1 RNA had been undetectable (below 50 copies/mL) in participants for at least 4 years. To be included, a participant needed positive CMV serology and a CD4+ T cell count above 400 cells/uL. Before stimulation, PBMCs were isolated using density centrifugation and then depleted of CD8+ T cells. CD8-depleted PBMCs were stimulated for 18 hours with anti-CD28/CD49d costimulation, CD40-blocking antibody and enfuvirtide to prevent new infections. Cell sorting was performed on a Beckman Coulter MoFlo Legacy or XDP sorter, and dead cells were excluded with propidium iodide. The QIAamp DNA Mini Kit was used for genomic DNA extraction from samples above one million cells, and the Quick-DNA Microprep Kit was used otherwise.

The sequence links TRBV6-5 to TRBJ2-7, with no confident D gene call. This receptor was obtained from an adult woman with HIV who was CMV-seropositive. This sample comprised CD4+ T cells sorted from PBMCs after approximately 19-hour stimulation, obtained from a patient who received antiretroviral therapy. In light of the paper, this sample's cell subset or site label describes: CD40L-CD69- CD45RO-high memory CD4 T cells not responding to CMV lysate. The nucleotide sequence is given as TGTGCCAGCAGAAAACCCCCGTCCTACGAGCAGTACTTC. It encodes CASRKPPSYEQYF.